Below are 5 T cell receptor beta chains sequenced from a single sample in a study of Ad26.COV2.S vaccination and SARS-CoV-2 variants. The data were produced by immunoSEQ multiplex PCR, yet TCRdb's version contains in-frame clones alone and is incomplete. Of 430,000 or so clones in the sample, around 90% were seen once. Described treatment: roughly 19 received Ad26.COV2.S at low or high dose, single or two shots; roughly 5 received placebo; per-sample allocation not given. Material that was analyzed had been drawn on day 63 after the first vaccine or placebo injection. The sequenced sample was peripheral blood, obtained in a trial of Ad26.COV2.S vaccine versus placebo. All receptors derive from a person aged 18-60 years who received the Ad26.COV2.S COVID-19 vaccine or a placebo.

CDR3 sequence: CASSLWGVAADTQYF. CDR3 coding DNA: TGTGCCAGCAGTTTATGGGGGGTGGCCGCAGATACGCAGTATTTT. V and J are TRBV27 and TRBJ2-3; a possible D gene is TRBD2 (6 bases). The length of the CDR3 is 15 residues. Germline lookup yields CDR1 MNHEY and CDR2 SMNVEV (reference sequence). Trimming cost V 1 base and J 4 bases, with 12 bases left between them.

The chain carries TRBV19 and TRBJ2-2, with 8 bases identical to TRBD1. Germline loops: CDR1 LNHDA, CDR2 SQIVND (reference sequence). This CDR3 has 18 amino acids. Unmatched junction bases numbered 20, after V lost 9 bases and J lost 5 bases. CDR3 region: CASFPRPGGQGGTGELFF. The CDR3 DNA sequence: TGTGCCAGCTTCCCCCGGCCCGGTGGACAGGGAGGAACCGGGGAGCTGTTTTTT.

The DNA of the CDR3 is TGTGCCAGCTCTCCGGGGTCAGGGTATCAGCCCCAGCATTTT. It is translated as CASSPGSGYQPQHF. The chain combines TRBV18 with TRBJ1-5, with D perhaps matching TRBD1 (5 bases). The CDR3 has 14 amino acids. The V gene's germline CDR1 is KGHSH and CDR2 LQKENI. Deletions cut 6 bases from V and 5 bases from J, with 14 bases between.

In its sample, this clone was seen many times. CDR3 bases: TGTGCCAGCAGCTTAGATTGGGGGAACACTGAAGCTTTCTTT. Protein product: CASSLDWGNTEAFF. The V and J genes are TRBV11-2 and TRBJ1-1; the D is unclear. The germline V gene encodes CDR1 SGHAT and CDR2 FQNNGV. Trimming took 0 bases from V and 1 from J, leaving 6 bases between them. There are 14 residues in the CDR3.

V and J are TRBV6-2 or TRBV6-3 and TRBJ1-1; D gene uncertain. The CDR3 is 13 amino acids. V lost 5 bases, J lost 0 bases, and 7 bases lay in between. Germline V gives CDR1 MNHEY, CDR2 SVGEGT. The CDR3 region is CASSRGMNTEAFF. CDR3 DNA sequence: TGTGCCAGCAGTAGAGGAATGAACACTGAAGCTTTCTTT.